Sequencing of this T cell receptor (beta chain) was carried out in a study of T cells after yellow fever vaccination. Background on the study: SMART-Seq v4 Ultra Low Input prepared libraries from low-cell fractions.

Generation of TCR cDNA used 5'RACE template switching (which added a universal primer site and UMIs). TCRdb fed the 5' RACE reads into MiXCR, producing one record per CDR3 protein. The sample carries around 350,000 distinct CDR3 sequences, roughly 10% recorded once. Germline CDR1 and CDR2: MNHEY and SMNVEV (reference sequence). The CDR3 spans 14 residues. The junction had 12 bases not matched to a gene; V was cut back by 11 bases and J by 6 bases. This clonotype has only a few counts. The antigen remains undetermined. Regarding the study as a whole: A large majority of primary-vaccination clones showed up again after the booster (approximately 96% CD4, 88% CD8). Researchers cautioned that FACS-sorted repertoires could harbor abundant clonotypes contaminating from the bulk population.

This chain links TRBV27 with TRBJ2-1; TRBD2 matches at 8 bases. This material consisted of PBMCs, taken on the day of the first yellow fever vaccination. The receptor was derived from a young man who received the YFV17D yellow fever vaccine. In DNA form, the CDR3 reads TGTGCCGGCTCCCCGGGACTAGGGGGCAATGAGCAGTTCTTC. This translates into CAGSPGLGGNEQFF.